Shown below are 27 T cell receptor beta chains from a single sample sequenced in a study of blood T cells in healthy people across ages. PCR was performed a second time for about 7 to 12 cycles using a sample-barcoded 5' primer and a J-beta primer mix. TCRdb re-analysed the 5' RACE reads in MiXCR, keeping a single row per CDR3 protein. The table has 1.5 million to 2 million distinct CDR3 sequences, approximately 50% seen once. Sequencing used blood. These receptors originate from a woman between 40 and 50 years old in good health.

Comment on this clonotype: One junction end does not reproduce the germline sequence, and a read error may be involved. The chain uses TRBV12-3 or TRBV12-4 and TRBJ2-6; TRBD1 is a possible D gene (5 bases). The CDR3 totals 17 residues. CDR3 amino acids: CASSLGHVRTGANVPTF. Written as DNA, the CDR3 is TGTGCCAGCAGTTTAGGGCACGTCCGCACTGGGGCCAACGTCCCGACTTTC.

The chain combines TRBV9 with TRBJ2-2, with D unclear. The CDR3 consists of 11 residues. Germline V gene data show CDR1 as SGDLS and CDR2 as YYNGEE. The V end lost 5 bases, the J end lost 5 bases, and 4 bases lay between the germline ends. Here the CDR3 reads CASRRTGELFF. CDR3 sequence (DNA): TGTGCCAGCAGGAGAACCGGGGAGCTGTTTTTT.

This clonotype was detected only a few times. The chain joins TRBV11-2 to TRBJ2-4; 11 positions agree with TRBD2. V shed 1 base and J 0 bases; nucleotides not matched to a gene: 5. The CDR3 runs 18 residues. Per the germline V gene, CDR1 is SGHAT and CDR2 is FQNNGV. CDR3 region: CASSLVASGGLAKNIQYF. Here the CDR3 DNA reads TGTGCCAGCAGCTTAGTGGCTAGCGGGGGGCTAGCCAAAAACATTCAGTACTTC.

The chain employs TRBV7-6 and TRBJ1-1; D ambiguous. V was clipped by 5 bases and J by 0 bases, with 19 bases between them. From germline, CDR1 is SGHVS and CDR2 FNYEAQ. There are 17 residues in the CDR3. CDR3 bases: TGTGCCAGCAGCCTTAGGACCCCAGGTTGGATGAACACTGAAGCTTTCTTT. Amino acids: CASSLRTPGWMNTEAFF.

Worth noting for this clonotype: A much more abundant neighbour one base away suggests this may be a read error. The J gene is TRBJ2-7, the V gene TRBV6-5, with a weak D call TRBD1 (6 bases). Matching the DNA end better, TRBJ2-5 makes the J call doubtful. This CDR3 has 15 amino acids. From germline, CDR1 is MNHEY and CDR2 SVGAGI. The CDR3 DNA follows: TGTGCCAGCAGTTACCGTCAGGGGTGGCCGGAGACCCAGTACTTC. It yields the protein CASSYRQGWPETQYF.

The chain links TRBV11-3 to TRBJ1-1; D call uncertain. V dropped 7 bases and J dropped 4 bases, with 13 bases sitting between them. The CDR3 runs to 13 residues. Germline V CDR1 and CDR2: SGHNT, YENEEA. In DNA form, the CDR3 reads TGTGCCAGCAACACGTTGCACGGCACTGAAGCTTTCTTT. Its translation is CASNTLHGTEAFF.

This clonotype was found a few times. V is TRBV27 and J is TRBJ2-3; 12 bases match TRBD2. Trimming cost V 6 bases and J 3 bases; bases outside gene matches: 13. Germline CDR1 and CDR2: MNHEY and SMNVEV (reference sequence). This CDR3 has 18 residues. This CDR3 reads CASSRALGLAGRTDTQYF. DNA for the CDR3: TGTGCCAGCAGCCGTGCTCTAGGACTAGCGGGGAGAACAGATACGCAGTATTTT.

The chain has TRBV10-3 and TRBJ1-5; weak D call: TRBD1 (6 bases). The CDR3 spans 15 residues. The germline V gene encodes CDR1 ENHRY and CDR2 SYGVKD. Trimming left V 6 bases short and J 3 bases short, with 15 bases between. The CDR3 reads CAIRPTGDNNQPQHF. CDR3 nucleotides: TGTGCCATCAGACCGACAGGAGATAACAATCAGCCCCAGCATTTT.

The chain links TRBV5-1 to TRBJ1-6, with a tentative D call TRBD1 (6 bases). The length of the CDR3 is 13 residues. Trimming pared 0 bases from V and 14 bases from J, leaving 12 bases between. Germline assignment: CDR1 SGHRS and CDR2 YFSETQ. The CDR3 region is CASSLDREKSLHF. The DNA for the CDR3 is TGCGCCAGCAGCTTGGACAGGGAAAAATCCCTCCACTTT.

The chain combines TRBV14 with TRBJ2-1, with D maybe TRBD1 (6 bases). V lost 4 bases and J 8 bases, leaving 12 bases between the germline ends. CDR3 size: 13 residues. CDR1 and CDR2 (germline): SGHDN, FVKESK. The CDR3 reads CASSPSRGYEQFF. The CDR3 DNA is TGTGCCAGCAGCCCATCCAGGGGTTATGAGCAGTTCTTC.

The chain links TRBV6-6 to TRBJ2-5; D is possibly TRBD2 (6 bases). Trimming cost V 7 bases and J 2 bases, with 23 bases left between them. Germline V lookup: CDR1 MNHNY, CDR2 SVGAGI (reference sequence). This CDR3 contains 17 residues. DNA of the CDR3: TGTGCCAGCATTAAGACGGGACTGGCACCTAAGCAAGAGACCCAGTACTTC. As protein: CASIKTGLAPKQETQYF.

In its sample, this clonotype was seen a few times. V is TRBV3-1 and J is TRBJ2-5; D is perhaps TRBD1 (5 bases). This CDR3 region has 14 residues. Germline V gene sequence: CDR1 LGHDT, CDR2 YNNKEL (reference sequence). The V end was cut by 5 bases, the J end by 0 bases, with 10 bases between. In DNA, the CDR3 is TGTGCCAGCAGCGCGGACACATACCAAGAGACCCAGTACTTC. Protein product: CASSADTYQETQYF.

This clonotype was counted only a few times. This chain connects TRBV6-2 or TRBV6-3 to TRBJ2-1; D not certain. V was shortened by 6 bases and J by 10 bases, with 13 bases between the two germline ends. The germline V gene has CDR1 MNHEY and CDR2 SVGEGT. The CDR3 covers 12 residues. CDR3 sequence: CASSSLGAEQFF. CDR3 bases: TGTGCCAGCAGCTCCCTAGGCGCAGAGCAGTTCTTC.

This clonotype was observed once. The rearrangement joins TRBV13 to TRBJ2-1; D remains ambiguous. Germline V lookup: CDR1 PRHDT, CDR2 FYEKMQ (reference sequence). The CDR3 length is 12 residues. Deletions cut 3 bases from V and 11 bases from J, with 11 bases between. The CDR3 DNA follows: TGTGCCAGCAGCTTCGACCGGGTTAAGCAGTTCTTC. Translating gives CASSFDRVKQFF.

This clonotype was seen only a few times. The chain couples TRBV7-2 to TRBJ2-7; weak D call: TRBD1 (5 bases). Germline CDR1 is SGHTA and CDR2 is FQGNSA. The germline V and J ends were trimmed by 4 bases and 5 bases, with 12 bases remaining between them. The CDR3 has 13 residues. DNA for the CDR3: TGTGCCAGCAGCTCAGGGCCTCGGAACGAGCAGTACTTC. This translates into CASSSGPRNEQYF.

This clonotype was picked up a small number of times. At one of its ends the junction is not consistent with the germline gene, which may arise from a read error. The J gene is TRBJ2-1, the V gene TRBV7-7, with 8 nucleotides matching TRBD1. This CDR3 comprises 16 residues. Germline V gene data show CDR1 as SSHAT and CDR2 as FNYEAQ (reference sequence). The CDR3 bases are TGTGCTAGCAGCTTATCTGCAGGGGGCCCCTACAATGAGCAGTTCTTC. As protein: CASSLSAGGPYNEQFF.

The chain links TRBV28 to TRBJ2-5; TRBD2 matches at 7 bases. This CDR3 contains 16 residues. The germline CDR1 and CDR2 sequences are MDHEN and SYDVKM. The trim removed 6 bases at V and 1 base at J, leaving 11 bases unmatched. The CDR3 here is CASRNPVGGSQETQYF. DNA of the CDR3: TGTGCCAGCAGGAACCCCGTGGGGGGGAGCCAAGAGACCCAGTACTTC.

The chain links TRBV2 to TRBJ2-2; D is unresolved. CDR3 length: 14 amino acids. Looked up from germline, CDR1 is SNHLY and CDR2 is FYNNEI. V dropped 3 bases and J dropped 5 bases, with 10 bases sitting between them. CDR3 sequence reads: CASSEAAPTGELFF. The CDR3 DNA sequence: TGTGCCAGCAGTGAGGCGGCACCAACCGGGGAGCTGTTTTTT.

This chain joins TRBV4-3 and TRBJ2-3; 7 positions agree with TRBD1. This CDR3 spans 16 amino acids. The germline CDR1 and CDR2 sequences are LGHNA and YSLEER. The V segment lost 2 bases and the J segment 6 bases; nucleotides outside the gene matches: 11. The CDR3 protein is CASSQRQGVGGDTQYF. The CDR3 region has the DNA TGCGCCAGCAGCCAACGACAGGGAGTTGGTGGGGATACGCAGTATTTT.

The chain links TRBV19 to TRBJ2-1; 9 nucleotides agree with TRBD2. The CDR3 loop spans 11 amino acids. CDR1 and CDR2 from the germline V gene are LNHDA and SQIVND (reference sequence). Unmatched junction bases numbered 4, after V lost 7 bases and J lost 12 bases. CDR3 amino acids: CASTAGGLQFF. The DNA of the CDR3 is TGTGCCAGTACAGCGGGGGGACTGCAGTTCTTC.

This clonotype occurred a few times. The gene calls are TRBV20-1 and TRBJ2-3; D is uncertain. Trimming shortened V by 6 bases and J by 4 bases, and 17 bases separated the two germline ends. Germline CDR1 and CDR2: DFQATT and SNEGSKA (reference sequence). The CDR3 extends over 14 amino acids. The chain's CDR3 is CSARDSSVPDTQYF. The CDR3 bases are TGCAGTGCCCGAGACTCATCGGTCCCAGATACGCAGTATTTT.

V and J are TRBV11-2 and TRBJ2-1; TRBD2 matches 7 bases. Germline V CDR1 and CDR2: SGHAT, FQNNGV. The trim removed 5 bases at V and 13 bases at J, leaving 17 bases unmatched. CDR3 length equals 15 residues. The CDR3, as DNA: TGTGCCAGCAGCCCCACGGGGGGACCCCAAGAGACCCAGTTCTTC. Translation gives CASSPTGGPQETQFF.

This clonotype showed up just a few times. The CDR3 spells CASSFSTGGNTEAFF. For the CDR3, the DNA is TGTGCCAGCAGTTTTTCGACAGGGGGGAACACTGAAGCTTTCTTT. This chain links TRBV12-3 or TRBV12-4 with TRBJ1-1; 9 positions agree with TRBD1. The CDR3 contains 15 residues. The trim removed 3 bases at V and 1 base at J, leaving 3 bases unmatched.

The chain recombines TRBV24-1 with TRBJ2-7; 11 nucleotides line up with TRBD1. The J call is uncertain, as TRBJ2-5 better fits the DNA end. The CDR3 sequence is 17 residues long. Germline-derived CDR1 and CDR2 are KGHDR and SFDVKD. CDR3 sequence reads: CATSEPGTGGGLGTQYF. The DNA for the CDR3 is TGTGCCACCAGTGAACCCGGGACAGGGGGAGGCTTAGGGACCCAGTACTTC.

The rearrangement joins TRBV5-1 to TRBJ2-1, with a tentative D call TRBD2 (5 bases). The V end was cut by 0 bases, the J end by 9 bases, with 13 bases between. CDR3 length: 14 amino acids. Germline lookup yields CDR1 SGHRS and CDR2 YFSETQ. The CDR3, as DNA: TGCGCCAGCAGCTTGGAAACGGGGAAGGGTGAGCAGTTCTTC. Amino acids: CASSLETGKGEQFF.

This clonotype was recorded only once. A junction boundary mismatches the germline segment, possibly from a read error. The rearrangement joins TRBV20-1 to TRBJ1-2; D is ambiguous. Germline-derived CDR1 and CDR2 are DFQATT and SNEGSKA (reference sequence). CDR3 size: 10 residues. CDR3 protein: CSAETYGCTF. CDR3 nucleotide sequence: TGCAGTGCTGAGACCTATGGCTGCACCTTC.

The CDR3 region is CSAETGGPVDTQYF. DNA of the CDR3: TGCAGTGCGGAAACGGGGGGGCCGGTAGATACGCAGTATTTT. This chain links TRBV20-1 with TRBJ2-3, with 8 bases aligning to TRBD2. Per the germline V gene, CDR1 is DFQATT and CDR2 is SNEGSKA (reference sequence). The CDR3 has 14 residues. J was trimmed by 5 bases and V by 6 bases; bases with no gene match: 10.